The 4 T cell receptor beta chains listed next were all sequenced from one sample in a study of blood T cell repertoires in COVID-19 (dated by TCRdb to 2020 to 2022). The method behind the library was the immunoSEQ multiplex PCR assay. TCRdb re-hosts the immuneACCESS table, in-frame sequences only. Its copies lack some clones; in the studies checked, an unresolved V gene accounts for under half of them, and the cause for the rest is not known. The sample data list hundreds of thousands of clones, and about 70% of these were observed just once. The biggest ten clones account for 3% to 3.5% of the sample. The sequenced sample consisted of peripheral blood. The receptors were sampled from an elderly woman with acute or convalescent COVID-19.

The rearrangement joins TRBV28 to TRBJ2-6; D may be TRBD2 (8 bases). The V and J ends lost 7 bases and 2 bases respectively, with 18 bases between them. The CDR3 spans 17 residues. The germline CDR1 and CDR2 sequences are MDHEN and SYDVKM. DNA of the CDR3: TGTGCCAGCACCCCCCGGGAGGGGGCGGCTGGGGCCAACGTCCTGACTTTC. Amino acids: CASTPREGAAGANVLTF.

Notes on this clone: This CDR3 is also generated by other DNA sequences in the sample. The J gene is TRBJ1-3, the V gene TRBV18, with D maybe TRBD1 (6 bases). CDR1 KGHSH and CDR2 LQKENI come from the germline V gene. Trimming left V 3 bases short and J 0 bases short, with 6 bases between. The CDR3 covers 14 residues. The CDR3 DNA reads TGTGCCAGCTCACCGGACAGCTCTGGAAACACCATATATTTT. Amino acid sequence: CASSPDSSGNTIYF.

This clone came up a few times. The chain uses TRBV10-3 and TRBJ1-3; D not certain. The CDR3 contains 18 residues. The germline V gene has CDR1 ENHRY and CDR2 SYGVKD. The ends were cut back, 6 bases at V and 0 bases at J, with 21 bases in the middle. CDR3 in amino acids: CAISVRMGSFYSGNTIYF. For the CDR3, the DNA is TGTGCCATCAGCGTACGGATGGGCAGTTTTTACTCTGGAAACACCATATATTTT.

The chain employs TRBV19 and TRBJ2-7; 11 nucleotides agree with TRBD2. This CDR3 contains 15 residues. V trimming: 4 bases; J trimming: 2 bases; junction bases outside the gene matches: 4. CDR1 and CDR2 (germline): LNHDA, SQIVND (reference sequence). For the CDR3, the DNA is TGTGCCAGTAGTACCTCACTAGCGGGAGCCTACGAGCAGTACTTC. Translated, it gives CASSTSLAGAYEQYF.